The 24 T cell receptor beta chains reported below all come from one sample, sequenced in a study of cytomegalovirus exposure and HLA in healthy donors. The PCR employed 60 Vbeta primers together with 13 Jbeta primers. Assay used: immunoSEQ multiplex PCR; TCRdb lists only in-frame clones, some missing. The table lists some 96,000 clones, 64% of them singletons. The material sequenced was PBMCs. The receptors shown here come from a man in his sixties in good health and CMV-seronegative.

The chain has TRBV6-5 and TRBJ1-1, with 9 nucleotides matching TRBD1. J gave up 4 bases and V 3 bases, and 3 bases lay outside the gene matches. The CDR3 spans 14 residues. Germline V CDR1 and CDR2: MNHEY, SVGAGI. Here the CDR3 DNA reads TGTGCCAGCAGTTATGTGACAGGGGGCACTGAAGCTTTCTTT. This sequence encodes CASSYVTGGTEAFF.

V is TRBV29-1 and J is TRBJ1-2; the match to TRBD1 covers 7 bases. The germline CDR1 and CDR2 sequences are SQVTM and ANQGSEA. V dropped 6 bases and J dropped 1; count of bases not matched to a gene: 2. CDR3 length equals 12 residues. The CDR3 spells CSVGQNNYGYTF. CDR3 nucleotides: TGCAGCGTGGGACAGAATAACTATGGCTACACCTTC.

This chain uses TRBV9 with TRBJ2-2; 11 bases are shared with TRBD2. The J segment lost 4 bases and the V segment lost 6 bases, leaving 17 bases of the junction unmatched. CDR3 length: 19 amino acids. Germline CDR1 reads SGDLS; CDR2 reads YYNGEE. CDR3 sequence reads: CASTRDPGTSGISTGELFF. CDR3 DNA sequence: TGTGCCAGCACACGGGACCCAGGGACTAGCGGTATATCCACCGGGGAGCTGTTTTTT.

CDR3 protein: CASNPQSRRGNEKLFF. CDR3 DNA sequence: TGCGCCAGCAATCCCCAATCGAGAAGGGGAAATGAAAAACTGTTTTTT. The chain links TRBV4-1 to TRBJ1-4, with D possibly TRBD1 on 5 matching bases. From germline, CDR1 is MGHRA and CDR2 YSYEKL. V lost 7 bases and J lost 5, with 20 bases in between. The CDR3 totals 16 residues.

This chain joins TRBV5-1 and TRBJ2-7; D gene uncertain. Trimming shortened V by 5 bases and J by 3 bases, and 15 bases separated the two germline ends. From germline, CDR1 is SGHRS and CDR2 YFSETQ. This CDR3 is 14 amino acids long. The CDR3 region has the DNA TGCGCCAGCAGAGATAACAGTAATAGCTACGAGCAGTACTTC. It specifies CASRDNSNSYEQYF.

This chain joins TRBV27 and TRBJ2-7; 7 positions agree with TRBD1. Trimming cost V 3 bases and J 3 bases; bases outside gene matches: 8. This CDR3 contains 15 residues. Germline V gene lookup returns CDR1 MNHEY and CDR2 SMNVEV (reference sequence). CDR3 nucleotide sequence: TGTGCCAGCAGTTTCCTTCGAGGGACAGACTACGAGCAGTACTTC. It translates to CASSFLRGTDYEQYF.

The genes are TRBV19 and TRBJ2-1; D remains unclear. CDR1 and CDR2 from the germline V gene are LNHDA and SQIVND (reference sequence). Deletions cut 3 bases from V and 0 bases from J, with 9 bases between. The CDR3 is made up of 15 amino acids. The CDR3 loop reads CASSIAASSYNEQFF. The CDR3 DNA is TGTGCCAGTAGTATCGCAGCGAGCTCCTACAATGAGCAGTTCTTC.

The rearrangement links TRBV5-6 to TRBJ2-7, with TRBD1 matching 8 bases. The trim removed 4 bases at V and 2 bases at J, leaving 11 bases unmatched. The germline V gene has CDR1 SGHDT and CDR2 YYEEEE. The CDR3 runs 16 residues. The CDR3 loop reads CASSVGTGSTAYEQYF. In nucleotides, the CDR3 is TGTGCCAGCAGCGTAGGGACAGGCAGTACCGCCTACGAGCAGTACTTC.

The chain is built from TRBV29-1 and TRBJ2-3; weak D call: TRBD2 (7 bases). Per germline, CDR1 SQVTM and CDR2 ANQGSEA. The V gene lost 7 bases and the J gene lost 5 bases, with 19 bases spanning the gap. The CDR3 is 14 residues long. The CDR3 coding sequence is TGCAGCGGGGTTCGGGGAGGGGGGAAAGATACGCAGTATTTT. This gives the protein CSGVRGGGKDTQYF.

This rearrangement joins TRBV5-5 to TRBJ1-1; maybe TRBD1 (5 bases). The CDR3 spans 18 residues. Deletions cut 0 bases from V and 3 bases from J, with 21 bases between. Germline CDR1 SGHKS, CDR2 YYEKEE (reference sequence). The CDR3 region is CASSLDGGLRGRYTEAFF. The DNA of the CDR3 is TGTGCCAGCAGCTTGGACGGGGGGTTGAGAGGCCGTTACACTGAAGCTTTCTTT.

The rearrangement links TRBV30 to TRBJ2-1; 9 nucleotides line up with TRBD2. CDR3 size: 14 residues. J was trimmed by 8 bases and V by 5 bases; bases with no gene match: 10. The germline V gene encodes CDR1 GTSNPN and CDR2 SVGIG (reference sequence). CDR3 sequence: CAWELAGGQDEQFF. CDR3 nucleotides: TGTGCCTGGGAGTTGGCGGGAGGGCAAGATGAGCAGTTCTTC.

This chain connects TRBV7-2 to TRBJ2-2; TRBD2 matches 9 bases. The ends lost 4 bases at V and 0 bases at J; junction bases unmatched: 3. Germline loops: CDR1 SGHTA, CDR2 FQGNSA. The CDR3 sequence is 16 residues long. Written as DNA, the CDR3 is TGTGCCAGCAGCTCGAGACTAGCGGCGAACACCGGGGAGCTGTTTTTT. Translation gives CASSSRLAANTGELFF.

The V call is TRBV2, the J call TRBJ1-5, with TRBD1 matching 11 bases. The CDR3 is 15 residues long. The trim removed 6 bases at V and 6 bases at J, leaving 7 bases unmatched. The V gene's germline CDR1 is SNHLY and CDR2 FYNNEI. The CDR3, as DNA: TGTGCCAGCAGGCCGGGACAGGGGGATACTCAGCCCCAGCATTTT. It encodes CASRPGQGDTQPQHF.

This chain joins TRBV7-2 and TRBJ1-1, with D possibly TRBD1 on 5 matching bases. The V gene lost 1 base and the J gene lost 0 bases, with 9 bases spanning the gap. The CDR3 length is 15 residues. The germline gives CDR1 SGHTA, CDR2 FQGNSA. CDR3 nucleotides: TGTGCCAGCAGCTTAGGGGGCAGGTTGAACACTGAAGCTTTCTTT. Protein: CASSLGGRLNTEAFF.

This clone was observed a handful of times. The chain employs TRBV27 and TRBJ1-2; TRBD1 is a possible D gene (6 bases). V was trimmed by 5 bases and J by 4 bases, leaving 14 bases between them. Germline V lookup: CDR1 MNHEY, CDR2 SMNVEV (reference sequence). The CDR3 covers 14 residues. The CDR3 loop reads CASSTGHTVYGYTF. The CDR3 nucleotides read TGTGCCAGCAGTACGGGACATACCGTCTATGGCTACACCTTC.

The rearrangement uses TRBV6-5 and TRBJ2-7, with a tentative D call TRBD1 (5 bases). In germline, CDR1 is MNHEY, CDR2 SVGAGI. CDR3 length: 11 amino acids. The V end was cut by 8 bases, the J end by 6 bases, with 11 bases between. The CDR3 here is CASRQGSEQYF. The CDR3 nucleotides are TGTGCCAGCCGCCAGGGATCCGAGCAGTACTTC.

The V call is TRBV28, the J call TRBJ1-1; 8 bases match TRBD1. Per the germline V gene, CDR1 is MDHEN and CDR2 is SYDVKM. The CDR3 consists of 12 residues. V lost 9 bases to trimming and J lost 8 bases; unmatched junction nucleotides: 8. In DNA form, the CDR3 reads TGTGCCAGTTCAGGGGGCGAGGTGGAAGCTTTCTTT. Protein product: CASSGGEVEAFF. Together with reference TRBV28 and TRBJ1-1, the CDR3 gives the full variable domain: DVKVTQSSRYLVKRTGEKVFLECVQDMDHENMFWYRQDPGLGLRLIYFSYDVKMKEKGDIPEGYSVSREKKERFSLILESASTNQTSMYLCASSGGEVEAFFGQGTRLTVV.

V and J are TRBV2 and TRBJ2-5; the D is unclear. Germline lookup yields CDR1 SNHLY and CDR2 FYNNEI. Between the trimmed V and J ends, which lost 6 bases and 2 bases, there was a span of 10 bases. The CDR3 is 13 residues long. DNA of the CDR3: TGTGCCAGCAGGCTCCGCAGACAAGAGACCCAGTACTTC. Amino acids: CASRLRRQETQYF.

The V and J genes are TRBV19 and TRBJ2-5; D perhaps matches TRBD2 (5 bases). This CDR3 contains 16 residues. Germline lookup yields CDR1 LNHDA and CDR2 SQIVND (reference sequence). The V and J ends lost 3 bases and 1 base respectively, with 15 bases between them. The CDR3 sequence: CASSIGNSPLQETQYF. In DNA form, the CDR3 reads TGTGCCAGTAGTATCGGGAACAGCCCACTCCAAGAGACCCAGTACTTC.

This clone was observed a few times. V usage is TRBV6-5 and J usage is TRBJ2-2; 7 bases agree with TRBD1. Germline CDR1 reads MNHEY; CDR2 reads SVGAGI. The length of the CDR3 is 15 residues. Trimming removed 6 bases from V and 4 bases from J; junction bases left unmatched: 8. The CDR3 coding sequence is TGTGCCAGCAGGCCACAGGGGACACCCACCGGGGAGCTGTTTTTT. It codes for CASRPQGTPTGELFF.

This clone was seen a few times. This sequence joins TRBV29-1 and TRBJ2-3, with 10 bases that match TRBD1. CDR1 and CDR2 (germline): SQVTM, ANQGSEA. The CDR3 has 14 amino acids. V was pared by 8 bases and J by 2 bases, with 7 bases of the junction left unmatched. In nucleotides, the CDR3 is TGCAGCACTACGACAGGGGGCCCCACAGATACGCAGTATTTT. Translated: CSTTTGGPTDTQYF.

The chain joins TRBV5-1 to TRBJ1-1; TRBD1 is a possible D gene (6 bases). CDR3 size: 13 residues. Trimming pared 3 bases from V and 5 bases from J, leaving 11 bases between. From germline, CDR1 is SGHRS and CDR2 YFSETQ. CDR3 loop: CASSWNRETEAFF. CDR3 sequence (DNA): TGCGCCAGCAGCTGGAACAGGGAAACTGAAGCTTTCTTT.

The chain has TRBV29-1 and TRBJ2-5; D call uncertain. TRBJ2-7 explains the end of the DNA better; the J call may be wrong. CDR1 is SQVTM, CDR2 ANQGSEA, per germline. This CDR3 spans 11 amino acids. Written as DNA, the CDR3 is TGCAGCGTTGAAGGAAAGTACGAGCAGTACTTC. It encodes CSVEGKYEQYF.

V gene TRBV5-1 combines with J gene TRBJ2-1; TRBD2 matches at 9 bases. This CDR3 comprises 15 residues. V shed 3 bases, J shed 3 bases, and the junction held 4 bases outside the gene matches. From germline, CDR1 is SGHRS and CDR2 YFSETQ. As DNA, the CDR3 is TGCGCCAGCAGCTCGGGACTAGCTAACTACAATGAGCAGTTCTTC. Translation: CASSSGLANYNEQFF.